This T cell receptor beta chain is from a study of T cells after yellow fever vaccination. Study context: Libraries from low-cell-number fractions were prepared with the SMART-Seq v4 Ultra Low Input RNA kit.

TCRdb re-called the 5' RACE reads through MiXCR, storing one row per CDR3 protein. The data contain over 300,000 distinct CDR3 sequences, roughly 4% of them singletons. This clonotype was detected many times. This CDR3 is 14 amino acids long. Germline-derived CDR1 and CDR2 are MNHEY and SMNVEV (reference sequence). Trimming cost V 5 bases and J 1 base, with 9 bases left between them. This TCR was sampled from a man between 18 and 35 years old who received the YFV17D yellow fever vaccine. This sample comprised PBMCs, obtained on the day of the yellow fever booster vaccination. V is TRBV27 and J is TRBJ1-3; D call uncertain. DNA of the CDR3: TGTGCCAGCAGTCTAACACGGTCTGGAAACACCATATATTTT. Translating it yields CASSLTRSGNTIYF.